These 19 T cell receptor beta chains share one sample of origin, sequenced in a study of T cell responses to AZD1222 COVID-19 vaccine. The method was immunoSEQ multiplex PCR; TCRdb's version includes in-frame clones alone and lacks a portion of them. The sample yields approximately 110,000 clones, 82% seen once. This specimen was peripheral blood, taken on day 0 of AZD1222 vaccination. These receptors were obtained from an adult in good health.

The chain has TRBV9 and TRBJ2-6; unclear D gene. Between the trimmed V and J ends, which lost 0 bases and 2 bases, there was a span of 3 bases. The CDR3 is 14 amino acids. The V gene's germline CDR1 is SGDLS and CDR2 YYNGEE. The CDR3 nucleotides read TGTGCCAGCAGCGTAGGTCCTGGGGCCAACGTCCTGACTTTC. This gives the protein CASSVGPGANVLTF.

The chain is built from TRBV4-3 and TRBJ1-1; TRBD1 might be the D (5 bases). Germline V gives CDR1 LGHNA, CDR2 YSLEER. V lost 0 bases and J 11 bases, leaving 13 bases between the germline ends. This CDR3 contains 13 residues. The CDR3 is CASSQDAERGAFF. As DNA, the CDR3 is TGCGCCAGCAGCCAAGATGCCGAGAGGGGCGCTTTCTTT.

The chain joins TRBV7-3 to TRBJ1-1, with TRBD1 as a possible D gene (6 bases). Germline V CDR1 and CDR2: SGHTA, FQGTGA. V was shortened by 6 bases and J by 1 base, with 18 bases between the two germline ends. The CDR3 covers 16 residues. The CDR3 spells CASRPPGGSKNTEAFF. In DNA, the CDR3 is TGTGCCAGCAGACCCCCGGGGGGCAGTAAGAACACTGAAGCTTTCTTT.

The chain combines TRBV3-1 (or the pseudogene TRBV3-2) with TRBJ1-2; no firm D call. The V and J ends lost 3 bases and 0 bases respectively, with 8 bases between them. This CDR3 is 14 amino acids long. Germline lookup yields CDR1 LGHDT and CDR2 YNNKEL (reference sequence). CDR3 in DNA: TGTGCCAGCAGCCACCACAGATCTAACTATGGCTACACCTTC. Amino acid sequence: CASSHHRSNYGYTF.

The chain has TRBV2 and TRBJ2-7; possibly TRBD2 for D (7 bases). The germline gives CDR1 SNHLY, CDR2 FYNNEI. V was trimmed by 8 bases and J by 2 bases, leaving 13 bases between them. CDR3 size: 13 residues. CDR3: CASLKGGTYEQYF. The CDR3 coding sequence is TGTGCCAGCCTCAAGGGGGGGACCTACGAGCAGTACTTC.

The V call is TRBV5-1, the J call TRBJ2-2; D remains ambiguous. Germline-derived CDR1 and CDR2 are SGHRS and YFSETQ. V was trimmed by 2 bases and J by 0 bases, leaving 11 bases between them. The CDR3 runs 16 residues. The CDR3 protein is CASSLGHTANTGELFF. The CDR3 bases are TGCGCCAGCAGCTTAGGCCACACCGCGAACACCGGGGAGCTGTTTTTT.

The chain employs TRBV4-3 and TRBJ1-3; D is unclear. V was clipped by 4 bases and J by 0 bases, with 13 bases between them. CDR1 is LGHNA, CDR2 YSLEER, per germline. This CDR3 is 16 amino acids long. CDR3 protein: CASSPSLGISGNTIYF. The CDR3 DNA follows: TGCGCCAGCAGCCCTTCCCTGGGGATCTCTGGAAACACCATATATTTT.

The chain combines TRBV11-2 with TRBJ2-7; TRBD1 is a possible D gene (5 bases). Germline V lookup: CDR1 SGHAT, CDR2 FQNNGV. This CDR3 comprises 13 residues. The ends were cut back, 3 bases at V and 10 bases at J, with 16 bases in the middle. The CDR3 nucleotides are TGTGCCAGCAGCTTGTACCTGGGGCTCATCCAGTACTTC. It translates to CASSLYLGLIQYF.

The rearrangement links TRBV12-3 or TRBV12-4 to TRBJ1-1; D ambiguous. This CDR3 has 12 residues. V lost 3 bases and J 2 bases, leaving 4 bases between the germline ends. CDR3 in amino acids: CASSFSNTEAFF. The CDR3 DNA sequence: TGTGCCAGCAGTTTTAGCAACACTGAAGCTTTCTTT.

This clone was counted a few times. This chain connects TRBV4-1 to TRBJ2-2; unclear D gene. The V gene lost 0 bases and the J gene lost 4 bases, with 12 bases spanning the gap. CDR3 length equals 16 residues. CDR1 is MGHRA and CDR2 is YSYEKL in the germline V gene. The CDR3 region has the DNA TGCGCCAGCAGCCAAGAAGAAGGGCGCGCCACCGGGGAGCTGTTTTTT. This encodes CASSQEEGRATGELFF.

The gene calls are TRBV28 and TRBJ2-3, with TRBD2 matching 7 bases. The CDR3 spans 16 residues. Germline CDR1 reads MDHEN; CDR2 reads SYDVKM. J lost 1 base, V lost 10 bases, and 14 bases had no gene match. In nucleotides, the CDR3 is TGTGCCATCAACCTCCGGGGGGAGGAGGGCACAGATACGCAGTATTTT. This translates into CAINLRGEEGTDTQYF.

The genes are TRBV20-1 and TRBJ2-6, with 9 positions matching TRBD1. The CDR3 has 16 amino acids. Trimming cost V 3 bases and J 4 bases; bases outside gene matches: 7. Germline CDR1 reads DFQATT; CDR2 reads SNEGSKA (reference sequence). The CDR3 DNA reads TGCAGTGCTAGTCCCGGGACAGGGCCAGGGGCCAACGTCCTGACTTTC. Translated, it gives CSASPGTGPGANVLTF.

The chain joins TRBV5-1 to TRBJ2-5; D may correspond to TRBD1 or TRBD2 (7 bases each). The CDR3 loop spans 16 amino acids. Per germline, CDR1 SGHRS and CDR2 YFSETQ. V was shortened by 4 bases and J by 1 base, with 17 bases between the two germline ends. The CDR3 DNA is TGCGCCAGCAGCGTAGGGGGCGGGGGACTCCAAGAGACCCAGTACTTC. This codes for CASSVGGGGLQETQYF. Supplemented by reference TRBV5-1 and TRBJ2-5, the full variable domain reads KAGVTQTPRYLIKTRGQQVTLSCSPISGHRSVSWYQQTPGQGLQFLFEYFSETQRNKGNFPGRFSGRQFSNSRSEMNVSTLELGDSALYLCASSVGGGGLQETQYFGPGTRLLVL.

This CDR3 reads CASSASGGASDTQYF. CDR3 nucleotide sequence: TGCGCCAGCAGCGCTAGCGGGGGGGCCTCCGATACGCAGTATTTT. The gene calls are TRBV5-1 and TRBJ2-3; 12 nucleotides match TRBD2. The CDR3 is 15 residues long. The junction had 6 bases not matched to a gene; V was cut back by 4 bases and J by 6 bases. Per the germline V gene, CDR1 is SGHRS and CDR2 is YFSETQ.

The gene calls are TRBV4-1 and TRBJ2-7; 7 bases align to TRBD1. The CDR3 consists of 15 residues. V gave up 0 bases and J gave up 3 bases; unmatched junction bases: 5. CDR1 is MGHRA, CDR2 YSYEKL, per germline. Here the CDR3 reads CASSQDPTGYYEQYF. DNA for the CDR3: TGCGCCAGCAGCCAAGATCCGACAGGGTACTACGAGCAGTACTTC.

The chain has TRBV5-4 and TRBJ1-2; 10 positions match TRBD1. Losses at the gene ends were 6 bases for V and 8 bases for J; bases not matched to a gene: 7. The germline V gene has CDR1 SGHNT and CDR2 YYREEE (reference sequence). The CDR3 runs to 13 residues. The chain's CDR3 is CASIRQGADGYTF. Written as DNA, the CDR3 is TGTGCCAGCATTAGACAGGGGGCGGACGGCTACACCTTC.

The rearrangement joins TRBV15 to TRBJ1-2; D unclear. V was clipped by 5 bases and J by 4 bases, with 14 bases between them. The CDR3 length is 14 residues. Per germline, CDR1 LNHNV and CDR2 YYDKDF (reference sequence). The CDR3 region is CATSPRTVTYGYTF. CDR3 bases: TGTGCCACCAGCCCTCGGACCGTCACCTATGGCTACACCTTC.

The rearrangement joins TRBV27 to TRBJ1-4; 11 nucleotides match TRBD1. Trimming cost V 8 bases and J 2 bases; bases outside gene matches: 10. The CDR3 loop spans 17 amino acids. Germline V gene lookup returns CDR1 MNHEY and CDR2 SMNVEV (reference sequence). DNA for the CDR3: TGTGCCAGCTCTTTCCGGACAGGGGGCTTGACTAATGAAAAACTGTTTTTT. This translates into CASSFRTGGLTNEKLFF. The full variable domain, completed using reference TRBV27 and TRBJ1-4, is EAQVTQNPRYLITVTGKKLTVTCSQNMNHEYMSWYRQDPGLGLRQIYYSMNVEVTDKGDVPEGYKVSRKEKRNFPLILESPSPNQTSLYFCASSFRTGGLTNEKLFFGSGTQLSVL.

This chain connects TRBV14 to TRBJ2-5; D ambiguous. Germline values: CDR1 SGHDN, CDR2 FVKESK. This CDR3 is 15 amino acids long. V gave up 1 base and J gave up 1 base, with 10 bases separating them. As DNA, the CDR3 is TGTGCCAGCAGCCAAGTAAGGTTCGCCCAAGAGACCCAGTACTTC. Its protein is CASSQVRFAQETQYF.